The entry below gives a single T cell receptor beta chain sequence along with its context. The table lists this clonotype with many counts. Its antigen is not yet known. Qualities for individual bases were not recorded, and no much larger clone is one base off. Looking up the germline V gene yields CDR1 SGDLS and CDR2 YYNGEE. The junction shows trimming of 4 bases on V and 7 bases on J, and the gene matches do not reach 10 bases of it. From its cysteine to its phenylalanine, the CDR3 spans 15 amino acids. Only the CDR3 region is kept as DNA, spanning 45 bases read in frame from base 1. This sample was taken from a study of neurological immune-mediated disorders (dated by TCRdb to between 2018 and 2021). For the study in its entirety: Of the roughly 34 multiple sclerosis patients, about 30 had relapsing-remitting MS and 3 had secondary progressive MS. Peripheral blood TCR-beta repertoires from HTLV-I-associated myelopathy (HAM/TSP) patients, multiple sclerosis patients and healthy controls were compared by UMI-based sequencing. The approximately 98 TCR-beta libraries included longitudinal samples, technical triplicates and paired sorted CD4+ and CD8+ T-cell subsets alongside PBMC samples. The cohort comprised 68 subjects: about 15 HAM/TSP patients, some 35 multiple sclerosis patients and about 20 healthy controls. Study-level results and caveats: Expanded clones from different subjects shared no identical CDR3 amino acid sequences, which suggests that TCR-beta repertoires were private in all groups. TCR clonal expansion was highest in HAM/TSP patients and lowest in MS patients, with MS patients falling below even healthy controls. In a phylogenetic analysis, the repertoires of 18 out of 34 MS patients fell into a single cluster of related CDR3 sequences, pointing to a possible signature at the repertoire level. The MS cluster showed no association with clinical or MRI features, and the authors stated that larger cohorts are needed.

cDNA was synthesized by template-switch 5'RACE using a primer with a 10-nucleotide random unique molecular identifier that tagged each TCR transcript. Over 180 million TCR-beta sequences, covering 15-18 subjects, were produced in each sequencing run. Total RNA was extracted with the RNeasy kit. The KAPA Real-time Library Amplification kit was used to amplify TCR-beta VDJ regions with primers for the TCR constant region and the 5'RACE anchor. Sample indexes and Illumina adaptors were added in a first PCR, after which library yield was increased in a second PCR. The roughly 650 bp TCR product was size-selected on a 2% E-gel SizeSelection system after Ampure bead purification. Before pooling, library quality was assessed on a Bioanalyzer, concentration was determined with Qubit, and library quantification was performed with the Kapa Library Quantification kit. An Illumina HiSeq 2500 sequenced the libraries paired-end 2 x 150 bp. To increase sequence diversity, roughly 23-30% phiX was spiked into each library pool. As for the authors' bioinformatics: The UMI-based MiGEC pipeline processed quality-filtered reads and removed over 80% of raw TCR sequences during error correction. IMGT germline references were used for aligning VDJ genes, and each clonotype was defined as a unique CDR3 amino acid sequence together with its V-J genes. Clonal expansion, Shannon diversity, and CDR3 relatedness (CalcPairwiseDistances, ClusterSamples) were evaluated with VDJtools, and phylogenetic trees were built with CLCbio workbench. Expanded clones were defined as having at least 8 unique UMIs, based on coefficient-of-variation modelling across technical triplicates. TCRdb's own reprocessing of the public reads used fastp at Q25 and MiXCR and kept productive beta chains. Identical CDR3 proteins give one entry, which carries the most common genes and DNA. The V and J calls and clone size are TCRdb's, not the authors'. The table for this sample lists 55,000 to 65,000 distinct CDR3 sequences; about 3.5% of them were counted only once. The ten most abundant clones make up over 2% of the sample.

For the unsorted PBMC libraries, 2 million PBMCs were stored in RNAlater at -80 degrees C until RNA extraction and were used to generate the libraries. The multiple sclerosis patients were enrolled in a US clinical protocol that used magnetic resonance imaging to evaluate disease progression. PBMCs were separated from peripheral blood using Ficoll-Hypaque density gradient centrifugation and then cryopreserved in liquid nitrogen. The chain uses TRBV9 and TRBJ2-1, with 8 middle bases fitting TRBD2. This TCR derives from a woman in her 50s with multiple sclerosis. Sequencing used PBMCs. The CDR3 is CASSTSGRSGNEQFF. The sequenced DNA: TGTGCCAGCAGCACCAGCGGGAGAAGTGGTAATGAGCAGTTCTTC.